This T cell receptor beta chain was observed in a study of blood T cell repertoires in COVID-19. Study background: Italy, Spain and the United States were the sources of the convalescent and acute COVID-19 samples. Sample material is recorded as cDNA or gDNA derived from T cells, B-cell-depleted T cells, or PBMCs.

Methods used by the authors: Reference gene primers were amplified, and this amplification served to estimate nucleated cell counts. Here immunoSEQ multiplex PCR was the method, and the copy in TCRdb shows in-frame clones only, minus some. D and trimming come from the DNA, and the V and J calls and clone size come from that table. The profile shows around 180,000 clones, roughly 75% of them singletons. The trim removed 2 bases at V and 7 bases at J, leaving 5 bases unmatched. CDR1 and CDR2 from the germline V gene are KGHSH and LQKENI. The CDR3 is made up of 15 amino acids. The sequenced sample consisted of peripheral blood. J is TRBJ2-1 and V is TRBV18; 10 positions match TRBD1. This sequence originates from a man aged 65 to 85 with active or convalescent COVID-19. CDR3 sequence (DNA): TGTGCCAGCTCACCATCTGGGGACAGGGGAAATGAGCAGTTCTTC. Translated, it gives CASSPSGDRGNEQFF.